This TCR beta chain was recovered during a study of cytomegalovirus exposure and HLA in healthy donors. Study-level information: The same platform as the approximately 730 first-cohort repertoires was used for the 110 or so validation repertoires, a later analysis reported. General study findings and limits: Cytomegalovirus association was listed for about 160 TCR beta chains.

CDR3 length equals 13 residues. Germline V gene data show CDR1 as SGHTA and CDR2 as FQGTGA. V was clipped by 3 bases and J by 7 bases, with 10 bases between them. A remark on this clone: Its antigen is as yet unknown.

TCRdb's table, derived via immunoSEQ multiplex PCR, lists solely in-frame clones and lacks some. The sample contains approximately 98,000 clones, about 94% of which appear only once. The genes are TRBV7-3 and TRBJ2-1; D remains ambiguous. This receptor was obtained from a woman under 30 in good health and CMV-seronegative. Sequenced material: PBMCs. The CDR3 loop is CASSLVGLNEQFF. CDR3 bases: TGTGCCAGCAGCTTGGTGGGCTTGAATGAGCAGTTCTTC.